The clone carrying this TCR beta chain was detected a few times. Its antigen remains unknown. From 5'RACE with constant-segment primers came TCR alpha and TCR beta cDNA libraries that carried sample barcodes and UMIs. A single record per CDR3 protein comes from TCRdb applying MiXCR to the 5' RACE reads. The table shows 250,000 to 300,000 distinct CDR3 sequences, with approximately 8.4% occurring only once. This CDR3 region has 13 residues. V was trimmed by 8 bases and J by 4 bases, leaving 15 bases between them. Germline CDR1 SNHLY, CDR2 FYNNEI. The entry originates in a study of T-cell memory formation after mild COVID-19. Study-level information: Largely donor-specific sequence clusters came from two donors. Regarding the study as a whole: CD4+ contracting clones were found mainly in CM and EM, and CD8+ ones in EMRA.

The sequence derives from a man aged 18 to 29 who had mild COVID-19 (a few samples of this study predate the infection). Cell type and time point are not known. The sequenced material came from PBMCs or a T cell subset sorted from them (not recorded which). The rearrangement joins TRBV2 to TRBJ2-7, with D possibly being TRBD1 (5 bases). For the CDR3, the DNA is TGTGCCAGCGGGGCCCAAGGATTGTACGAGCAGTACTTC. It encodes CASGAQGLYEQYF. The full variable domain, in which reference TRBV2 and TRBJ2-7 provide the parts outside the CDR3, is EPEVTQTPSHQVTQMGQEVILRCVPISNHLYFYWYRQILGQKVEFLVSFYNNEISEKSEIFDDQFSVERPDGSNFTLKIRSTKLEDSAMYFCASGAQGLYEQYFGPGTRLTVT.